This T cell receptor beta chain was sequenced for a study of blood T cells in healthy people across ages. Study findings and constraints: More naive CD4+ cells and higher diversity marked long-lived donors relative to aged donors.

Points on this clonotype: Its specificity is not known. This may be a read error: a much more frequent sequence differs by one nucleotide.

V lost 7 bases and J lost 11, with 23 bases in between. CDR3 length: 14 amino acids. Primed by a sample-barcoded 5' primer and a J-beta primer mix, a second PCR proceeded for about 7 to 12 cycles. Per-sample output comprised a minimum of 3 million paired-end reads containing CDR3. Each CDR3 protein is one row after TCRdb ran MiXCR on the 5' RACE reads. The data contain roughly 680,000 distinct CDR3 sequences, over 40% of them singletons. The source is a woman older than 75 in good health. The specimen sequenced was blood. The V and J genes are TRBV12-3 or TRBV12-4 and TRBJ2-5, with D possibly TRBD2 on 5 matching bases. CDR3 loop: CASNKNGLGSEQYF. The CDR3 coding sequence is TGTGCCAGCAATAAAAACGGGTTAGGGAGTGAGCAGTACTTC.